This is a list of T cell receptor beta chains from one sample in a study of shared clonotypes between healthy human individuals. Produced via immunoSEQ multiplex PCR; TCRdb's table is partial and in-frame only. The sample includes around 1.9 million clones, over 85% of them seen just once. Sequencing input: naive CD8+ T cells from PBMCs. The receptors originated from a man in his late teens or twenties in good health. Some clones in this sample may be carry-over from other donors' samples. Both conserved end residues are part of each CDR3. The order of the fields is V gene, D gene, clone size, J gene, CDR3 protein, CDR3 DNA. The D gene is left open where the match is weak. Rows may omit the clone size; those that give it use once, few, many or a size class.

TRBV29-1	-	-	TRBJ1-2	CSVEQYGYTF	TGCAGCGTTGAACAGTATGGCTACACCTTC
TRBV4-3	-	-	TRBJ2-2	CASSQTTFHTGELFF	TGCGCCAGCAGCCAGACCACTTTTCACACCGGGGAGCTGTTTTTT
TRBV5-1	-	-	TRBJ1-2	CASSLNMVSNYGYTF	TGCGCCAGCAGCTTAAATATGGTCTCTAACTATGGCTACACCTTC
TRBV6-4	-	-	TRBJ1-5	CASRRGTGISNQPQHF	TGTGCCAGCAGGCGGGGCACCGGAATTAGCAATCAGCCCCAGCATTTT
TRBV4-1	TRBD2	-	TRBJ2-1	CASSQRSGAPHNEQFF	TGCGCCAGCAGCCAGAGGAGCGGGGCCCCCCACAATGAGCAGTTCTTC
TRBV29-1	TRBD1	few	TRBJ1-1	CSVGQGSMNTEAFF	TGCAGCGTGGGACAGGGCAGCATGAACACTGAAGCTTTCTTT
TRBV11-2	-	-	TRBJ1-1	CASSLVLRVTEAFF	TGTGCCAGCAGCTTAGTATTACGGGTTACTGAAGCTTTCTTT
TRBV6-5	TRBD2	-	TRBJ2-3	CASSYGASGSTDTQYF	TGTGCCAGCAGTTACGGGGCTAGCGGGAGCACAGATACGCAGTATTTT
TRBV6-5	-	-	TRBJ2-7	CASSSDGTAKYEQYF	TGTGCCAGCAGTTCCGACGGGACGGCTAAGTACGAGCAGTACTTC
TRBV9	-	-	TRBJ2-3	CASSVSRIFTDTQYF	TGTGCCAGCAGCGTAAGCCGGATATTCACAGATACGCAGTATTTT
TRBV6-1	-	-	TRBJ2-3	CASSDYGPYPDTQYF	TGTGCCAGCAGTGATTACGGACCTTACCCAGATACGCAGTATTTT
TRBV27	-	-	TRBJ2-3	CASRMTQSPTSPTDTQYF	TGTGCCAGCAGGATGACCCAATCGCCGACTAGTCCCACAGATACGCAGTATTTT
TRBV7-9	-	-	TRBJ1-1	CASSLRRGQNTEAFF	TGTGCCAGCAGCTTGCGCAGGGGACAGAACACTGAAGCTTTCTTT
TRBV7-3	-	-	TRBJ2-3	CASSASGGVDTQYF	TGTGCCAGCAGCGCCTCAGGGGGGGTAGATACGCAGTATTTT
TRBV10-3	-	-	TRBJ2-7	CAFSVGGEQYF	TGTGCCTTCTCCGTCGGGGGCGAGCAGTACTTC
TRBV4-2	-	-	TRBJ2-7	CASSQDRGLAYEQYF	TGTGCCAGCAGCCAAGATCGGGGCCTCGCCTACGAGCAGTACTTC
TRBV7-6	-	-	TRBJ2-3	CASSPQGRTFPTTDTQYF	TGTGCCAGCAGCCCTCAGGGCCGTACGTTTCCGACCACAGATACGCAGTATTTT
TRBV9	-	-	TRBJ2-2	CASSVGTAGELFF	TGTGCCAGCAGCGTAGGGACGGCCGGGGAGCTGTTTTTT
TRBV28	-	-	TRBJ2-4	CATWGAKNIQYF	TGTGCCACATGGGGGGCCAAAAACATTCAGTACTTC
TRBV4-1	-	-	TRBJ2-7	CASSQVPFPLYEQYF	TGCGCCAGCAGCCAAGTCCCTTTCCCACTCTACGAGCAGTACTTC
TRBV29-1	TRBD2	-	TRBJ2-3	CSVEVGTSGTRTDTQYF	TGCAGCGTTGAGGTGGGGACTAGCGGGACTCGCACAGATACGCAGTATTTT
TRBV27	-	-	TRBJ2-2	CASSLRTRTGELFF	TGTGCCAGCAGTTTACGGACAAGAACCGGGGAGCTGTTTTTT
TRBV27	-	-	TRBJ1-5	CASKPGLSNQPQHF	TGTGCCAGCAAACCGGGCCTTAGCAATCAGCCCCAGCATTTT
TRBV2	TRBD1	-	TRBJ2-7	CASSEGQGASYEQYF	TGTGCCAGCAGTGAAGGCCAGGGGGCCTCCTACGAGCAGTACTTC
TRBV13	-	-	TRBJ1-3	CASSFLSGNTIYF	TGTGCCAGCAGCTTCCTCTCTGGAAACACCATATATTTT
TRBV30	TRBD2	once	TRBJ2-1	CAWTQRGNEQFF	TGTGCCTGGACCCAGCGGGGCAATGAGCAGTTCTTC
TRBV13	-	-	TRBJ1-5	CASSLRGNQPQHF	TGTGCCAGCAGCTTAAGGGGAAATCAGCCCCAGCATTTT
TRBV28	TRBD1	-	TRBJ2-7	CASSFTGQGTYEQYF	TGTGCCAGCAGTTTTACTGGACAGGGGACCTACGAGCAGTACTTC
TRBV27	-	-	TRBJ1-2	CASSFTGAGGYGYTF	TGTGCCAGCAGTTTTACGGGGGCGGGGGGCTATGGCTACACCTTC
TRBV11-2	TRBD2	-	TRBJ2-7	CASSLGGLAGSSYEQYF	TGTGCCAGCAGCTTGGGAGGACTAGCGGGCAGCTCCTACGAGCAGTACTTC
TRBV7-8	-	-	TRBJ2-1	CASSNNFQTRTQSSYNEQFF	TGTGCCAGCAGCAACAACTTCCAGACAAGGACCCAGAGCTCCTACAATGAGCAGTTCTTC
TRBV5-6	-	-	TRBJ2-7	CASSLQGHEQYF	TGTGCCAGCAGCTTACAGGGCCACGAGCAGTACTTC
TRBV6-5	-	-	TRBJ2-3	CASSYRGLPLQYF	TGTGCCAGCAGTTACCGGGGACTTCCGCTGCAGTATTTT
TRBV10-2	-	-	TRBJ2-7	CASSDRLAHYEQYF	TGCGCCAGCAGTGATCGGTTGGCCCACTACGAGCAGTACTTC
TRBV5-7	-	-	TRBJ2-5	CASSLRGVWETQYF	TGTGCCAGCAGCTTGAGAGGGGTGTGGGAGACCCAGTACTTC
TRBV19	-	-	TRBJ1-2	CASSIGLGRNYGYTF	TGTGCCAGTAGTATAGGGTTGGGCAGAAACTATGGCTACACCTTC
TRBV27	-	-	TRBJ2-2	CASSFRASGVDGELFF	TGTGCCAGCAGTTTCAGGGCATCGGGTGTGGACGGGGAGCTGTTTTTT
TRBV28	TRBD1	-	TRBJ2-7	CASRPLQGDLYEQYF	TGTGCCAGCAGGCCATTACAGGGGGACCTGTACGAGCAGTACTTC
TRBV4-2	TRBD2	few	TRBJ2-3	CASSQKIAGEVDTQYF	TGTGCCAGCAGCCAAAAGATAGCGGGAGAGGTAGATACGCAGTATTTT
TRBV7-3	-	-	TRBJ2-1	CASSSSGRNEQFF	TGTGCCAGCAGCTCCTCGGGGCGGAATGAGCAGTTCTTC